The present T cell receptor (beta chain) was sequenced within a study of T cell repertoires in cytomegalovirus infection. Study-wide background: Newly reported HLA-C-restricted and thoroughly characterized HLA-B-restricted CMV epitopes were employed. Indications came from public TCR beta signatures; they pointed to CMV infection and to a matching HLA type.

TCRdb redid the calling of the reads with MiXCR, one entry per CDR3 protein. This sample has 150,000 or so distinct CDR3 sequences, with less than 25% found just once. Findings and limits, study-wide: Ex vivo responses were dominated by HLA-C-restricted CMV-specific TCR beta clonotypes. Cumulative frequency (of public TCR beta family members) identified carriers of CMV plus the relevant HLA.

This clonotype was counted a few times. Its antigen is undetermined. The length of the CDR3 is 15 residues. Germline loops: CDR1 MGHRA, CDR2 YSYEKL. V gave up 4 bases and J gave up 4 bases, with 16 bases separating them. The receptor comes from a human donor in good health (CMV status not recorded). Some clones in this sample may be carry-over from other donors' samples. The chain uses TRBV4-1 and TRBJ1-2; D is unresolved. Sequenced here: CD8+ T cells from cultured PBMCs, sampled from culture after CMV antigen stimulation. This chain's CDR3 is CASSRPEGLGYGYTF. The CDR3 DNA reads as TGCGCCAGCAGCCGACCGGAAGGGCTGGGCTATGGCTACACCTTC.